These 15 T cell receptor beta chains originate from one sample sequenced in a study of blood T cell repertoires in COVID-19. TCRdb's copy holds only in-frame clones and misses some; the assay was immunoSEQ multiplex PCR. The sample has fewer than 65,000 clones, 75% to 80% seen once. Material: peripheral blood. The source of these receptors is a human donor in a cohort sampled during active COVID-19.

The chain joins TRBV4-1 to TRBJ1-5, with D possibly matching TRBD1 (5 bases). Trimming removed 2 bases at V and 2 bases at J, with 16 bases between. Germline V lookup: CDR1 MGHRA, CDR2 YSYEKL. The CDR3 is 17 amino acids. The CDR3 nucleotides are TGCGCCAGCAGCCAACCCGCGAGGGGACTTGGCAATCAGCCCCAGCATTTT. It yields the protein CASSQPARGLGNQPQHF.

CDR3 DNA: TGTGCCAGCAGCTCGGGGGGGACAGGGGGCTTTCAGACCCAGTACTTC. Translation gives CASSSGGTGGFQTQYF. This chain joins TRBV11-3 and TRBJ2-5; 12 bases are shared with TRBD1. CDR3 length equals 16 residues. Germline assignment: CDR1 SGHNT and CDR2 YENEEA. With V trimmed by 4 bases and J by 6 bases, 9 bases remained unmatched.

The genes are TRBV14 and TRBJ2-1; 7 nucleotides agree with TRBD2. The CDR3 runs to 16 residues. In germline, CDR1 is SGHDN, CDR2 FVKESK. The V and J ends lost 2 bases and 6 bases, in that order; junction bases with no gene match: 10. CDR3 protein: CASSQQAGLRVNEQFF. The CDR3 nucleotides are TGTGCCAGCAGCCAACAAGCGGGACTAAGGGTCAATGAGCAGTTCTTC.

The V and J genes are TRBV7-3 and TRBJ2-3; 8 bases match TRBD1. The CDR3 length is 14 residues. CDR1 is SGHTA and CDR2 is FQGTGA in the germline V gene. Germline trimming cut 5 bases from V and 4 bases from J; bases unmatched to any gene: 5. CDR3 protein: CASSPGTGADTQYF. Written as DNA, the CDR3 is TGTGCCAGCAGCCCCGGGACAGGTGCAGATACGCAGTATTTT.

The gene calls are TRBV4-1 and TRBJ1-4, with D tentatively TRBD1 (5 bases). The CDR3 has 13 amino acids. Germline CDR1 MGHRA, CDR2 YSYEKL. V dropped 0 bases and J dropped 10 bases, with 9 bases sitting between them. Here the CDR3 reads CASSQDDRGKLFF. DNA of the CDR3: TGCGCCAGCAGCCAAGATGATAGGGGAAAACTGTTTTTT.

V usage is TRBV9 and J usage is TRBJ2-6; 7 bases agree with TRBD1. Germline CDR1 and CDR2: SGDLS and YYNGEE. The CDR3 has 17 amino acids. V trimming: 4 bases; J trimming: 0 bases; junction bases outside the gene matches: 7. CDR3 bases: TGTGCCAGCAGCCCCCGACAGGGTCCCTCTGGGGCCAACGTCCTGACTTTC. Translating gives CASSPRQGPSGANVLTF.

This chain connects TRBV15 to TRBJ1-1; D is unresolved. V was shortened by 2 bases and J by 7 bases, with 11 bases between the two germline ends. This CDR3 region has 13 residues. Per germline, CDR1 LNHNV and CDR2 YYDKDF (reference sequence). CDR3 nucleotide sequence: TGTGCCACCAGCAGAACTCATACCGGTGAAGCTTTCTTT. This translates into CATSRTHTGEAFF.

This chain connects TRBV9 to TRBJ1-4; TRBD1 matches 8 bases. CDR3 length: 15 residues. From germline, CDR1 is SGDLS and CDR2 YYNGEE. Trimming took 4 bases from V and 7 from J; bases not matched to a gene: 9. The CDR3 nucleotides are TGTGCCAGCAGCCCACACGGGACAGGCCTTGAAAAACTGTTTTTT. Residues: CASSPHGTGLEKLFF.

The chain combines TRBV5-6 with TRBJ2-3; 9 nucleotides match TRBD2. The ends lost 4 bases at V and 4 bases at J; junction bases unmatched: 10. The CDR3 extends over 16 amino acids. Germline V gives CDR1 SGHDT, CDR2 YYEEEE. The CDR3 sequence is CASSQLSGRMADTQYF. CDR3 bases: TGTGCCAGCAGCCAATTAAGCGGGAGGATGGCAGATACGCAGTATTTT.

There are a few counts of this clone. The CDR3 region has the DNA TGTGCCAGCAGCGGGACTCTGGGGCATGGCTACACCTTC. It yields the protein CASSGTLGHGYTF. The rearrangement uses TRBV7-9 and TRBJ1-2, with D possibly TRBD1 on 5 matching bases. Germline V gives CDR1 SEHNR, CDR2 FQNEAQ (reference sequence). The CDR3 consists of 13 residues. The V end was cut by 5 bases, the J end by 6 bases, with 13 bases between.

V and J are TRBV6-2 or TRBV6-3 and TRBJ1-1, with 7 nucleotides matching TRBD1. CDR1 is MNHEY and CDR2 is SVGEGT in the germline V gene. V was pared by 5 bases and J by 10 bases, with 10 bases of the junction left unmatched. The CDR3 has 13 residues. The chain's CDR3 is CASSDTGEVGAFF. The CDR3 DNA reads TGTGCCAGCAGTGACACAGGGGAGGTTGGAGCTTTCTTT.

CDR3 residues: CASSLSSGIYNEQFF. Written as DNA, the CDR3 is TGTGCCAGCAGCTTATCTAGCGGGATTTACAATGAGCAGTTCTTC. This chain joins TRBV11-1 and TRBJ2-1; 9 bases agree with TRBD2. The CDR3 length is 15 residues. Losses at the gene ends were 2 bases for V and 4 bases for J; bases not matched to a gene: 3. The germline V gene has CDR1 SGHAT and CDR2 FQDESV (reference sequence).

The rearrangement joins TRBV5-1 to TRBJ1-1; 8 nucleotides align to TRBD1. CDR1 and CDR2 (germline): SGHRS, YFSETQ. The CDR3 spans 14 residues. J was trimmed by 3 bases and V by 4 bases; bases with no gene match: 5. As DNA, the CDR3 is TGCGCCAGCAGCATAGGACAGGGTGACACTGAAGCTTTCTTT. Translation: CASSIGQGDTEAFF. The complete variable domain, with remaining parts taken from reference TRBV5-1 and TRBJ1-1, reads KAGVTQTPRYLIKTRGQQVTLSCSPISGHRSVSWYQQTPGQGLQFLFEYFSETQRNKGNFPGRFSGRQFSNSRSEMNVSTLELGDSALYLCASSIGQGDTEAFFGQGTRLTVV.

The chain combines TRBV9 with TRBJ1-1, with D possibly matching TRBD1 (6 bases). V lost 0 bases to trimming and J lost 4 bases, with 16 bases between them. Germline loops: CDR1 SGDLS, CDR2 YYNGEE. CDR3 size: 16 residues. The DNA for the CDR3 is TGTGCCAGCAGCGTAGGAATCCTGGGAGGGGGCACTGAAGCTTTCTTT. Amino acid sequence: CASSVGILGGGTEAFF. The entire variable domain, with the rest obtained from reference TRBV9 and TRBJ1-1, is as follows: DSGVTQTPKHLITATGQRVTLRCSPRSGDLSVYWYQQSLDQGLQFLIQYYNGEERAKGNILERFSAQQFPDLHSELNLSSLELGDSALYFCASSVGILGGGTEAFFGQGTRLTVV.

The chain is built from TRBV2 and TRBJ1-2; the D is unclear. The CDR3 is made up of 15 amino acids. Looked up from germline, CDR1 is SNHLY and CDR2 is FYNNEI. Trimming stripped 6 bases from V and 4 bases from J, with 18 bases between. The CDR3 DNA reads as TGTGCCAGCAGGCTATCTACAGCCTTTACCTATGGCTACACCTTC. Protein: CASRLSTAFTYGYTF.